Listed here is a single T cell receptor (beta chain). Here immunoSEQ multiplex PCR was the method, and the copy in TCRdb shows in-frame clones only, minus some. The sample yields about 120,000 clones, 80% to 95% seen once. The data were obtained in a study of T cell responses to AZD1222 COVID-19 vaccine. V was shortened by 3 bases and J by 8 bases, with 10 bases between the two germline ends. Germline V CDR1 and CDR2: SGHNT, YENEEA. This CDR3 spans 13 amino acids. The receptor was derived from an adult in good health. Source: peripheral blood, taken on day 0 of MenACWY control vaccination. The rearrangement links TRBV11-3 to TRBJ2-2; no reliable D call. The CDR3 is CASSFDVRGELFF. CDR3 DNA: TGTGCCAGCAGCTTCGACGTCCGTGGGGAGCTGTTTTTT.